Following are 3 T cell receptor beta chains from one sample sequenced in a study of molecular identifiers for immune sequencing clone quantification. MiXCR, applied by TCRdb to the PCR reads, yields one record per CDR3 protein. This table holds around 20,000 distinct CDR3 sequences, 17% found once. Sequencing was performed on naive CD8+ T cells from blood, with Jurkat cell RNA spiked in. The subset denotes: FACS-sorted CD8+CD4-CCR7+CD45RA+ naive T cells. Source of these receptors: a human donor in good health. Some libraries in this study had Jurkat cell RNA spiked in.

Many counts were recorded for this clonotype. This chain connects TRBV7-8 to TRBJ1-5, with TRBD1 identical over 7 bases. V was clipped by 0 bases and J by 3 bases; unmatched bases: 5. Germline V gives CDR1 SGHVS, CDR2 FQNEAQ. The CDR3 length is 16 residues. The CDR3 DNA sequence: TGTGCCAGCAGCTTAGCTTCGACAGGGTTCAATCAGCCCCAGCATTTT. This gives the protein CASSLASTGFNQPQHF.

In its sample, this clonotype was seen many times. The V and J genes are TRBV5-1 and TRBJ1-1; D unclear. V was shortened by 0 bases and J by 5 bases, with 14 bases between the two germline ends. Germline values: CDR1 SGHRS, CDR2 YFSETQ. The CDR3 has 15 amino acids. CDR3 amino acids: CASSLDASGGTEAFF. The CDR3 nucleotides read TGCGCCAGCAGCTTGGACGCGTCGGGTGGAACTGAAGCTTTCTTT.

This clonotype was recorded a few times. A much more abundant neighbour one base away suggests this may be a read error. The gene calls are TRBV6-2 or TRBV6-3 and TRBJ2-6; TRBD1 is a possible D gene (5 bases). Germline CDR1 reads MNHEY; CDR2 reads SVGEGT. The CDR3 runs to 16 residues. The CDR3 DNA sequence: TGTGCCAGCAGTGGACCAGGGATCTCTGGGGCCAACGTCCAGACTTTC. This encodes CASSGPGISGANVQTF.